This T cell receptor beta chain was recovered during a study of cytomegalovirus exposure and HLA in healthy donors. General study results and limits: Later analysis associated a missense DCLRE1C variant with TCR beta V- and J-gene trimming. The dataset shows that most TCR sequences were rare, while some public TCRs occurred in many donors.

Trimming took off 0 bases at V and 0 bases at J, with 12 bases between the two ends. The germline gives CDR1 LGHNA, CDR2 YSLEER. CDR3 size: 17 residues. PCR was performed using 60 Vbeta and 13 Jbeta primers. Profiled with immunoSEQ multiplex PCR; TCRdb holds only in-frame clones, not every one. The sample shows roughly 120,000 clones, around 84% of them seen only once. This clone was seen only a few times. Its antigen is unknown. The receptor's source is a woman aged 25 to 39 in good health and CMV-seronegative. The chain employs TRBV4-3 and TRBJ2-1, with D perhaps TRBD2 (6 bases). Sequenced input: PBMCs. This CDR3 reads CASSQEVRLGSYNEQFF. CDR3 coding DNA: TGCGCCAGCAGCCAAGAGGTCCGACTAGGCTCCTACAATGAGCAGTTCTTC.